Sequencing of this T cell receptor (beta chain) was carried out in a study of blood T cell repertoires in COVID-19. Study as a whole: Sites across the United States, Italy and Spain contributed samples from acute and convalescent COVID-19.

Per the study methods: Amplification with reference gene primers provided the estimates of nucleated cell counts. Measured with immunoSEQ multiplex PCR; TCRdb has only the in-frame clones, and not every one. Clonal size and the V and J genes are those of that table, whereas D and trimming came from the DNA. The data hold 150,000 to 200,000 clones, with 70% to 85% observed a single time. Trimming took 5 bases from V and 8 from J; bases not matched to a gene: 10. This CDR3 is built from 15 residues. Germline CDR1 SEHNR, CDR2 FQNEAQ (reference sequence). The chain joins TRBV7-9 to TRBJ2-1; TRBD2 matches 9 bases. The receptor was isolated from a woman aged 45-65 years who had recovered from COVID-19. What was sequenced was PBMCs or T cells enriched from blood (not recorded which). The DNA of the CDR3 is TGTGCCAGCAGCCCGAGCGGGAGGACCGTCGATGAGCAGTTCTTC. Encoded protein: CASSPSGRTVDEQFF. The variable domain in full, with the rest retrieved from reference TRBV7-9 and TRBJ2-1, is DTGVSQNPRHKITKRGQNVTFRCDPISEHNRLYWYRQTLGQGPEFLTYFQNEAQLEKSRLLSDRFSAERPKGSFSTLEIQRTEQGDSAMYLCASSPSGRTVDEQFFGPGTRLTVL.